One T cell receptor (beta chain) is described in this entry. CDR3 size: 15 residues. Trimming cost V 5 bases and J 8 bases; bases outside gene matches: 14. Germline V gene data show CDR1 as LNHDA and CDR2 as SQIVND (reference sequence). The data were taken from a study of cytomegalovirus exposure and HLA in healthy donors. PCR was performed using 60 Vbeta and 13 Jbeta primers. Method: immunoSEQ multiplex PCR; TCRdb's copy keeps in-frame clones and lacks some. In the table there are fewer than 150,000 clones, about 70% of which are singletons. Input material: PBMCs. The source of this sequence is a man aged 18 to 29 in good health and CMV-seronegative. The chain employs TRBV19 and TRBJ2-7; 8 nucleotides line up with TRBD1. CDR3 loop: CASSLISGQGLQQYF. CDR3 coding DNA: TGTGCCAGTAGTCTGATCTCTGGACAGGGCTTGCAGCAGTACTTC.